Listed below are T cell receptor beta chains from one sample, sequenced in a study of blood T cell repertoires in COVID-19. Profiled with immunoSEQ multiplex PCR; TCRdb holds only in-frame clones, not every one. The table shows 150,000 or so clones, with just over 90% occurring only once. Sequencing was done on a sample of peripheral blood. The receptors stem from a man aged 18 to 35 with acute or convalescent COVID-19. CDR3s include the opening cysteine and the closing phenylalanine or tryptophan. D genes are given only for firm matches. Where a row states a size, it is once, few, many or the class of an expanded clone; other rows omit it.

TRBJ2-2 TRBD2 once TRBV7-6 CASSSPRAGANTGELFF TGTGCCAGCAGCTCCCCACGAGCGGGGGCGAACACCGGGGAGCTGTTTTTT
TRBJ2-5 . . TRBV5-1 CASSLGAGNQETQYF TGCGCCAGCAGCTTGGGGGCGGGGAACCAAGAGACCCAGTACTTC
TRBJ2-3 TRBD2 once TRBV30 CAWSVGFTSGSTDTQYF TGTGCCTGGAGCGTCGGCTTCACTAGCGGTAGCACAGATACGCAGTATTTT
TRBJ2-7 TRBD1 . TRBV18 CASSPKQGAVYEQYF TGTGCCAGCTCTCCAAAACAGGGGGCGGTGTACGAGCAGTACTTC
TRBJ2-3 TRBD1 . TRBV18 CASSPGITTGADTQYF TGTGCCAGCTCACCCGGAATTACCACAGGGGCAGATACGCAGTATTTT
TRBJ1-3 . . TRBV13 CASSFRVSSGNTIYF TGTGCCAGCAGCTTTCGGGTTTCCTCTGGAAACACCATATATTTT
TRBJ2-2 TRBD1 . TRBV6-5 CASSLTGGTGELFF TGTGCCAGCAGTTTAACAGGGGGCACCGGGGAGCTGTTTTTT
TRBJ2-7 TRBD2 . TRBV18 CASSLPGGSIHEQYF TGTGCCAGCTCCCTCCCGGGCGGGAGCATCCACGAGCAGTACTTC
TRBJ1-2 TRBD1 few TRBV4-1 CASSQDRATGTGYGYTF TGCGCCAGCAGCCAAGATAGGGCCACCGGGACAGGGTATGGCTACACCTTC
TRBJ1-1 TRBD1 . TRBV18 CASSPRTGGTEAFF TGTGCCAGCTCACCACGCACAGGGGGGACTGAAGCTTTCTTT
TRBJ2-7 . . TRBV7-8 CASSSPTGPSYEQYF TGTGCCAGCAGCTCCCCGACAGGCCCATCCTACGAGCAGTACTTC
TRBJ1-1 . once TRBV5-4 CASRGHGNTEAFF TGTGCCAGCAGGGGACATGGCAATACTGAAGCTTTCTTT
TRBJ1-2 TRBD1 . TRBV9 CASSVAQTGGAEGYTF TGTGCCAGCAGCGTAGCCCAGACAGGGGGCGCGGAAGGCTACACCTTC
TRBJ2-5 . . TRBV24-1 CATSIQGPLQETQYF TGTGCCACCAGTATACAGGGACCCTTACAAGAGACCCAGTACTTC
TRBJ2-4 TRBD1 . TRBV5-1 CASSSTGGKAKNIQYF TGCGCCAGCAGCTCGACAGGGGGCAAAGCCAAAAACATTCAGTACTTC
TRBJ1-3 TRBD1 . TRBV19 CASSSGGRSSGNTIYF TGTGCCAGTAGCTCAGGGGGCAGGAGCTCTGGAAACACCATATATTTT
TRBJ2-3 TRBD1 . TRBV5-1 CASSPGQVRDTQYF TGCGCCAGCAGCCCGGGACAGGTGAGAGATACGCAGTATTTT
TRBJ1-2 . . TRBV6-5 CASSYSKRGRGYGYTF TGTGCCAGCAGTTACTCGAAACGGGGCAGGGGCTATGGCTACACCTTC
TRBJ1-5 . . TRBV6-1 CASSEMRNQPQHF TGTGCCAGCAGTGAGATGAGAAATCAGCCCCAGCATTTT
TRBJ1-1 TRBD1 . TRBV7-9 CASSSQDRAIEAFF TGTGCCAGCAGCTCACAAGACAGGGCCATCGAAGCTTTCTTT
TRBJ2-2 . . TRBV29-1 CSVESGTGLTGELFF TGCAGCGTTGAGAGTGGAACAGGGTTAACGGGGGAGCTGTTTTTT
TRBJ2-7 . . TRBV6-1 CASSEGALHFYEQYF TGTGCCAGCAGTGAGGGAGCATTACACTTCTATGAGCAGTACTTC
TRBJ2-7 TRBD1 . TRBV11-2 CASSLDPRQGASSYEQYF TGTGCCAGCAGCTTAGATCCCCGGCAGGGGGCGAGCTCCTACGAGCAGTACTTC
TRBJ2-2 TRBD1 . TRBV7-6 CASSARQGIIGELFF TGTGCCAGCAGCGCCCGACAGGGAATTATCGGGGAGCTGTTTTTT
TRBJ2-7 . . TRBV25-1 CASRNRAGVEQYF TGTGCCAGCAGGAACAGGGCAGGGGTCGAGCAGTACTTC
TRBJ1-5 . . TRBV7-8 CASSLGLGNQPQHF TGTGCCAGCAGCTTAGGGCTGGGCAATCAGCCCCAGCATTTT
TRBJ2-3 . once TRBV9 CASSVGVTDTQYF TGTGCCAGCAGCGTTGGAGTCACAGATACGCAGTATTTT
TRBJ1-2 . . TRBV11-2 CASSLGAGDGYTF TGTGCCAGCAGCTTAGGGGCAGGGGATGGCTACACCTTC
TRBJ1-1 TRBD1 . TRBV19 CASNPGGMMNTEAFF TGTGCCAGTAATCCAGGGGGAATGATGAACACTGAAGCTTTCTTT
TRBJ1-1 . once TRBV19 CASNGYITGGTEAFF TGTGCCAGTAACGGGTACATAACGGGGGGCACTGAAGCTTTCTTT
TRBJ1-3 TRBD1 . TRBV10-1 CASSEFTGTGVFSSGNTIYF TGCGCCAGCAGTGAGTTCACCGGGACAGGGGTGTTTAGCTCTGGAAACACCATATATTTT
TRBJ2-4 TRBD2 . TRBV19 CATSLFGGGKNIQYF TGTGCCACTTCCCTATTTGGGGGGGGCAAAAACATTCAGTACTTC
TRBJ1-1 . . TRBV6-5 CASSYVSQGGTEAFF TGTGCCAGCAGTTACGTTAGTCAGGGCGGCACTGAAGCTTTCTTT
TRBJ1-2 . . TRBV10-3 CAISESTVANYGYTF TGTGCCATCAGTGAGTCAACGGTAGCTAACTATGGCTACACCTTC
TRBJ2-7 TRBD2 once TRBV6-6 CASRGTGGVSEQYF TGTGCCAGCAGGGGGACGGGGGGAGTTAGCGAGCAGTACTTC
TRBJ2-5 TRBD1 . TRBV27 CASRAGGKETQYF TGTGCCAGCAGAGCAGGGGGCAAAGAGACCCAGTACTTC
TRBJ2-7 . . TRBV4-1 CASSPHAGLEQYF TGCGCCAGCAGCCCCCACGCGGGGCTCGAGCAGTACTTC
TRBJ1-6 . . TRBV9 CASSVQDYNSPLHF TGTGCCAGCAGCGTACAGGATTATAATTCACCCCTCCACTTT
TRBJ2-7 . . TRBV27 CASSFGPSYEQYF TGTGCCAGCAGTTTTGGGCCCTCCTACGAGCAGTACTTC
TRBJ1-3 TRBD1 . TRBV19 CASRRRGDRKTYLSSGNTIYF TGTGCCAGTAGGAGGAGAGGGGACAGAAAGACTTACCTCTCGTCTGGAAACACCATATATTTT
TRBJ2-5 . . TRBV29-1 CSAASQGQETQYF TGCAGCGCCGCATCACAGGGCCAAGAGACCCAGTACTTC
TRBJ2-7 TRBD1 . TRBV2 CASSVTRTGYEQYF TGTGCCAGCAGTGTGACAAGGACAGGGTACGAGCAGTACTTC
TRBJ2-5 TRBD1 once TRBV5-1 CASSSTGGEETQYF TGCGCCAGCAGCTCGACAGGGGGCGAAGAGACCCAGTACTTC
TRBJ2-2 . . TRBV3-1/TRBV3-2 CASSRIEGAGELFF TGTGCCAGCAGCCGAATAGAGGGCGCCGGGGAGCTGTTTTTT
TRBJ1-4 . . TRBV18 CASSPPGQSPNYEKLFF TGTGCCAGCTCACCACCTGGACAATCGCCAAACTATGAAAAACTGTTTTTT
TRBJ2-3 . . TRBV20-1 CSASSVLTDTQYF TGCAGTGCTAGTTCCGTCCTCACAGATACGCAGTATTTT
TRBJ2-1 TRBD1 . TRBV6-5 CASAALDRELNEQFF TGTGCCAGTGCTGCCTTGGACAGGGAACTTAATGAGCAGTTCTTC
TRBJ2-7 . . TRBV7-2 CASSVQFSGVDEQYF TGTGCCAGCAGCGTCCAGTTTTCCGGGGTGGACGAGCAGTACTTC
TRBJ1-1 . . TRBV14 CASSQERLMNTEAFF TGTGCCAGCAGCCAAGAGCGTTTAATGAACACTGAAGCTTTCTTT
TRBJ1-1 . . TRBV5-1 CASSPRAGEENTEAFF TGCGCCAGCAGCCCTCGCGCAGGGGAAGAGAACACTGAAGCTTTCTTT
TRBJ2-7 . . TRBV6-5 CASSYVRGTYEQYF TGTGCCAGCAGTTACGTTAGGGGAACCTACGAGCAGTACTTC
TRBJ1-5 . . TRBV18 CASSPSGDQPQHF TGTGCCAGCTCACCATCAGGTGATCAGCCCCAGCATTTT
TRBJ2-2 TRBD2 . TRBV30 CAWTQLAGTNTGELFF TGTGCCTGGACCCAACTAGCGGGAACAAACACCGGGGAGCTGTTTTTT
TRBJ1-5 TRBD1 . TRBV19 CASSISPGGGNQPQHF TGTGCCAGTAGTATAAGCCCAGGGGGCGGCAATCAGCCCCAGCATTTT
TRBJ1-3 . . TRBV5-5 CASNQGSPGNTIYF TGTGCCAGCAACCAGGGGAGCCCTGGAAACACCATATATTTT
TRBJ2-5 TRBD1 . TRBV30 CAWRTGGLQETQYF TGTGCCTGGCGGACAGGGGGTTTGCAAGAGACCCAGTACTTC
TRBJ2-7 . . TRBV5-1 CASSLEGGTVAYEQYF TGCGCCAGCAGCTTGGAGGGCGGGACAGTGGCCTACGAGCAGTACTTC
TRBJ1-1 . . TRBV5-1 CASSLQLDTEAFF TGCGCCAGCAGCTTACAGCTTGACACTGAAGCTTTCTTT
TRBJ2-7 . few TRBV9 CASSHKTEPIEQYF TGTGCCAGCAGCCATAAGACAGAACCCATCGAGCAGTACTTC